This entry lists 12 T cell receptor beta chains sequenced from one sample in a study of technical replicates of blood from a handful of donors. The assay was immunoSEQ multiplex PCR, and TCRdb's table has in-frame clones only and misses some. Counted here are nearly 95,000 clones, 90% to 96% occurring once; the ten biggest clones make up more than 0.35%. Sequencing was performed on T cells isolated from PBMCs. These receptors originate from a human donor in good health.

The chain carries TRBV7-2 and TRBJ1-4; 10 nucleotides match TRBD1. Trimming at V came to 4 bases and at J to 7 bases, leaving 6 bases not matched to a gene. The CDR3 length is 15 residues. Germline V gives CDR1 SGHTA, CDR2 FQGNSA. The CDR3 DNA sequence: TGTGCCAGCAGCTCGACAGGGGGCAGGACTGAAAAACTGTTTTTT. Translated: CASSSTGGRTEKLFF.

The V call is TRBV11-2, the J call TRBJ2-5; 12 bases line up with TRBD2. Per germline, CDR1 SGHAT and CDR2 FQNNGV. This CDR3 region has 15 residues. Trimming cost V 5 bases and J 1 base; bases outside gene matches: 2. CDR3: CASSGLAGPQETQYF. Here the CDR3 DNA reads TGTGCCAGCAGCGGACTAGCGGGACCCCAAGAGACCCAGTACTTC.

J is TRBJ1-2 and V is TRBV5-1, with D possibly matching TRBD1 (6 bases). Trimming took off 4 bases at V and 3 bases at J, with 13 bases between the two ends. The CDR3 length is 14 residues. From germline, CDR1 is SGHRS and CDR2 YFSETQ. In DNA form, the CDR3 reads TGCGCCAGCAGCACTCAACAGGGAGACTATGGCTACACCTTC. Its translation is CASSTQQGDYGYTF.

The genes are TRBV7-3 and TRBJ2-7; TRBD1 might be the D (5 bases). Germline CDR1 and CDR2: SGHTA and FQGTGA. The CDR3 is made up of 13 amino acids. Between the trimmed V and J ends, which lost 5 bases and 1 base, there was a span of 9 bases. The CDR3 DNA reads as TGTGCCAGCAGCCCCGACAGTTCCTACGAGCAGTACTTC. As protein: CASSPDSSYEQYF.

This chain connects TRBV7-9 to TRBJ2-5; a weak D match, TRBD2 (6 bases). The germline V gene encodes CDR1 SEHNR and CDR2 FQNEAQ (reference sequence). The germline V and J ends were trimmed by 8 bases and 2 bases, with 6 bases remaining between them. CDR3 size: 11 residues. The CDR3 reads CASAGQETQYF. Written as DNA, the CDR3 is TGTGCCAGCGCGGGGCAAGAGACCCAGTACTTC.

The genes are TRBV19 and TRBJ2-2; tentative D call: TRBD1 (5 bases). This CDR3 has 14 residues. CDR1 is LNHDA, CDR2 SQIVND, per germline (reference sequence). The V end was cut by 8 bases, the J end by 1 base, with 11 bases between. The CDR3 here is CASHQGENTGELFF. DNA for the CDR3: TGTGCCAGTCATCAAGGGGAGAACACCGGGGAGCTGTTTTTT.

The J gene is TRBJ1-2, the V gene TRBV10-3, with 11 bases identical to TRBD1. Germline V gene lookup returns CDR1 ENHRY and CDR2 SYGVKD. The CDR3 spans 16 residues. V dropped 3 bases and J dropped 7; count of bases not matched to a gene: 10. The CDR3 loop is CAISDAPGQGDGGYTF. The CDR3 bases are TGTGCCATCAGTGATGCGCCGGGACAGGGGGACGGTGGCTACACCTTC.

J is TRBJ2-7 and V is TRBV27, with D possibly being TRBD1 (6 bases). CDR3 length: 14 amino acids. The V gene's germline CDR1 is MNHEY and CDR2 SMNVEV (reference sequence). V dropped 3 bases and J dropped 6 bases, with 15 bases sitting between them. This chain's CDR3 is CASSLRTEVTEQYF. The DNA for the CDR3 is TGTGCCAGCAGTTTGAGGACAGAGGTCACCGAGCAGTACTTC.

V gene TRBV2 combines with J gene TRBJ1-3; TRBD1 aligns across 7 bases. CDR1 and CDR2 (germline): SNHLY, FYNNEI. Trimming removed 6 bases from V and 0 bases from J; junction bases left unmatched: 2. There are 14 residues in the CDR3. This chain's CDR3 is CASRQGSSGNTIYF. In DNA form, the CDR3 reads TGTGCCAGCAGACAGGGGAGCTCTGGAAACACCATATATTTT.

The rearrangement links TRBV10-2 to TRBJ1-2, with TRBD1 matching over 8 bases. This CDR3 has 11 residues. Germline CDR1 reads WSHSY; CDR2 reads SAAADI. The V and J ends lost 6 bases and 6 bases, in that order; junction bases with no gene match: 0. CDR3 DNA sequence: TGCGCCAGCAGGACAGGGGATGGCTACACCTTC. This gives the protein CASRTGDGYTF.

This chain links TRBV7-9 with TRBJ2-1; perhaps TRBD1 as D (6 bases). This CDR3 region has 13 residues. Germline V gene lookup returns CDR1 SEHNR and CDR2 FQNEAQ (reference sequence). Trimming removed 5 bases from V and 9 bases from J, with 14 bases in between. The CDR3 loop is CASSVDRLGEQFF. DNA of the CDR3: TGTGCCAGCAGCGTTGACAGGCTTGGTGAGCAGTTCTTC.

J is TRBJ2-7 and V is TRBV7-8; 13 bases are a match to TRBD2. The J segment lost 4 bases and the V segment lost 0 bases, leaving 6 bases of the junction unmatched. This CDR3 is built from 17 residues. CDR1 SGHVS and CDR2 FQNEAQ come from the germline V gene. The CDR3: CASSLAWSTSGRYEQYF. The CDR3 DNA reads TGTGCCAGCAGCTTAGCATGGTCGACTAGCGGGAGGTACGAGCAGTACTTC.